This T cell receptor (beta chain) was identified in a study of T-cell reconstitution after alpha-beta-depleted transplantation in children. Preparation of the TCRbeta library was carried out with unique molecular identifiers. TCRdb fed the PCR reads into MiXCR, producing one record per CDR3 protein. This repertoire shows about 500,000 distinct CDR3 sequences, around a third found once; its top ten account for around 2.3%. This clonotype was seen only a few times. V lost 6 bases, J lost 4 bases, and 13 bases lay in between. This CDR3 contains 14 residues. Germline lookup yields CDR1 MDHEN and CDR2 SYDVKM.

The genes are TRBV28 and TRBJ2-1, with D hard to call. The sequencing here drew on PBMCs from the stem cell graft donor, taken from the stem cell graft. The receptor was derived from a human donor who donated a stem cell graft to a child with aplastic anemia. CDR3 protein: CASSLGVLYNEQFF. The CDR3 DNA reads TGTGCCAGCAGCCTCGGCGTTCTTTACAATGAGCAGTTCTTC.